These T cell receptor beta chains were read from a single sample in a study of beta chain features in type 1 diabetes. Libraries were prepared by immunoSEQ multiplex PCR; TCRdb keeps only in-frame clonotypes and omits some of them. Of some 220,000 clones listed, about a tenth are singletons. Sequenced sample: central memory CD4+ T cells from blood. These TCRs come from a man aged 18 to 29 in good health. CDR3s include the opening cysteine and the closing phenylalanine or tryptophan. The D gene is left open where the match is weak. A row's size may be missing; if present it is once, few, many or a size class.

abundance	v_gene	len	d_gene	j_gene	CDR3nt	CDR3aa
-	TRBV7-2	14	-	TRBJ1-1	TGTGCCAGCAGCTTAGCGCTAGTGAACACTGAAGCTTTCTTT	CASSLALVNTEAFF
few	TRBV7-2	15	-	TRBJ2-1	TGTGCCAGCAGCCTCGGCGGGCCAGCCTACAATGAGCAGTTCTTC	CASSLGGPAYNEQFF
many	TRBV29-1	12	TRBD1	TRBJ1-1	TGCAGCGCCGGACAGGGGGACACTGAAGCTTTCTTT	CSAGQGDTEAFF
-	TRBV18	17	TRBD2	TRBJ2-1	TGTGCCAGCTCACCAGACTCGACTAGCGGGACTTACAATGAGCAGTTCTTC	CASSPDSTSGTYNEQFF
few	TRBV6-6	15	TRBD1	TRBJ2-4	TGTGCCAGCGGTACAGGGGGCGCGACCAAAAACATTCAGTACTTC	CASGTGGATKNIQYF
-	TRBV28	13	TRBD2	TRBJ2-1	TGTGCCACCCGCGGGAGCTCCTACAATGAGCAGTTCTTC	CATRGSSYNEQFF
few	TRBV15	16	TRBD2	TRBJ2-7	TGTGCCACCAGCAGAGCCGGCACTAGCGGAAGCTACGAGCAGTACTTC	CATSRAGTSGSYEQYF
few	TRBV6-1	15	TRBD1	TRBJ2-7	TGTGCCAGCAGTTCCAGAGGGACAGGGGTCTACGAGCAGTACTTC	CASSSRGTGVYEQYF
few	TRBV7-9	13	-	TRBJ1-4	TGTGCCAGCAGCCGCGGCCAAGGTGAAAAACTGTTTTTT	CASSRGQGEKLFF
few	TRBV6-4	15	-	TRBJ2-1	TGTGCCAGCAGTGCGGTACGGGCCTCCTACAATGAGCAGTTCTTC	CASSAVRASYNEQFF
few	TRBV6-5	12	-	TRBJ2-7	TGTGCCAGCAGTTACTTGGGGGGCGAGCAGTACTTC	CASSYLGGEQYF
few	TRBV5-6	13	-	TRBJ2-7	TGTGCCAGCAGCTGGGGTGGAGCACGCGGATTTTACTTC	CASSWGGARGFYF
-	TRBV15	13	-	TRBJ1-2	TGTGCCACCAGCAGAGTGGGGAATTATGGCTACACCTTC	CATSRVGNYGYTF
-	TRBV28	12	-	TRBJ1-5	TGTGCCAGCAGTTTGCTTGGGCAGCCCCAGCATTTT	CASSLLGQPQHF
-	TRBV6-6	13	-	TRBJ2-5	TGTGCCAGCAGTTACTCATATCTAGAGACCCAGTACTTC	CASSYSYLETQYF
few	TRBV7-6	14	TRBD2	TRBJ2-7	TGTGCCAGCAGCTTCGGCGGGAGCTCCTACGAGCAGTACTTC	CASSFGGSSYEQYF
-	TRBV29-1	15	TRBD2	TRBJ2-3	TGCAGCCCTCGGGGCTTAGCGGGAGATGGCGATACGCAGTATTTT	CSPRGLAGDGDTQYF
many	TRBV25-1	13	TRBD1	TRBJ1-2	TGTGCCAGCCACAGGGGAGAGGCTTATGGCTACACCTTC	CASHRGEAYGYTF
-	TRBV7-9	16	TRBD2	TRBJ2-3	TGTGCCAGCAGCTTAGCTGTCGCGGGAGCAGGAGATACGCAGTATTTT	CASSLAVAGAGDTQYF
-	TRBV11-3	17	-	TRBJ2-1	TGTGCCAGCAGCTCAACTCCAGGGGCGAGCTCCTACAATGAGCAGTTCTTC	CASSSTPGASSYNEQFF
-	TRBV30	12	TRBD1	TRBJ1-5	TGTGCCTGGGGACAGGGGGAGCAGCCCCAGCATTTT	CAWGQGEQPQHF
few	TRBV11-2	13	-	TRBJ2-5	TGTGCCAGCAGCTTAATTCGGGAAGAGACCCAGTACTTC	CASSLIREETQYF
-	TRBV18	16	TRBD2	TRBJ2-3	TGTGCCAGCTCCTCTCAGACTAGCGGGAGCGGCGATACGCAGTATTTT	CASSSQTSGSGDTQYF
few	TRBV4-3	15	-	TRBJ1-2	TGCGCCAGCAGCCAAGATCTAGGGCTGGACTATGGCTACACCTTC	CASSQDLGLDYGYTF
many	TRBV15	14	TRBD2	TRBJ2-7	TGTGCCACCAGCACACGGACTAGCGGGAGCGAGCAGTACTTC	CATSTRTSGSEQYF
-	TRBV5-1	14	-	TRBJ2-1	TGCGCCAGCAGCTTGGCCCAGGTAGGACTTGAGCAGTTCTTC	CASSLAQVGLEQFF
-	TRBV30	15	-	TRBJ1-1	TGTGCCTGGAGTGCGGTAAGGCGGCAGAACACTGAAGCTTTCTTT	CAWSAVRRQNTEAFF